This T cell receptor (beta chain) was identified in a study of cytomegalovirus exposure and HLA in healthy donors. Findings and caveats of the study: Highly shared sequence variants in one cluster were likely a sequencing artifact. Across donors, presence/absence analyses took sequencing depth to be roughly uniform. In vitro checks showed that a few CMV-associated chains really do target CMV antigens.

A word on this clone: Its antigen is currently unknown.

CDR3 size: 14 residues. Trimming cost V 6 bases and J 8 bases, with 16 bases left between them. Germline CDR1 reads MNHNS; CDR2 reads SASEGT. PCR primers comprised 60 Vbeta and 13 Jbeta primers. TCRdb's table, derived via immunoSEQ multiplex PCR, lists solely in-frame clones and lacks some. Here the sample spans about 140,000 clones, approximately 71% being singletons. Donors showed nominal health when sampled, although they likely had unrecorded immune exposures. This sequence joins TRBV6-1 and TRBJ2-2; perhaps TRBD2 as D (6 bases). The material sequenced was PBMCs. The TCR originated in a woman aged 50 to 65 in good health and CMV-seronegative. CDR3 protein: CASRGGSTFGELFF. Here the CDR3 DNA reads TGTGCCAGCAGGGGGGGATCTACCTTTGGGGAGCTGTTTTTT.